A single sample is the source of the 13 T cell receptor beta chains below, sequenced in a study of blood T cell repertoires in COVID-19. TCRdb's copy holds only in-frame clones and misses some; the assay was immunoSEQ multiplex PCR. The sample records approximately 390,000 clones, 88% being singletons. The sequenced material came from PBMCs or T cells enriched from blood (not recorded which). Every receptor here comes from a middle-aged woman with acute COVID-19.

This clone turned up a few times. The J gene is TRBJ2-7, the V gene TRBV5-6, with TRBD2 as a possible D gene (6 bases). CDR1 SGHDT and CDR2 YYEEEE come from the germline V gene. V lost 3 bases, J lost 1 base, and 8 bases lay in between. The CDR3 sequence is 13 residues long. The CDR3 DNA reads TGTGCCAGCAGCTGGGACTCGTCCTACGAGCAGTACTTC. It translates to CASSWDSSYEQYF.

The rearrangement joins TRBV5-1 to TRBJ2-7, with 10 bases that match TRBD1. The CDR3 totals 13 residues. Trimming at V came to 5 bases and at J to 6 bases, leaving 5 bases not matched to a gene. Germline V gene data show CDR1 as SGHRS and CDR2 as YFSETQ. CDR3 nucleotide sequence: TGCGCCAGCAGAAGAGGGACAGGGGTCGAGCAGTACTTC. This gives the protein CASRRGTGVEQYF.

This clone was detected only once. This rearrangement joins TRBV6-1 to TRBJ1-6, with 8 bases aligning to TRBD1. Germline CDR1 reads MNHNS; CDR2 reads SASEGT. V lost 4 bases, J lost 5 bases, and 10 bases stayed unmatched. The CDR3 length is 17 residues. The CDR3 DNA follows: TGTGCCAGCAGTGGGAGGGGTCGGACAGGGAATAATTCACCCCTCCACTTT. This translates into CASSGRGRTGNNSPLHF.

This chain connects TRBV7-2 to TRBJ1-2, with a possible D match to TRBD1 (5 bases). The V end was cut by 2 bases, the J end by 8 bases, with 18 bases between. The CDR3 length is 15 residues. Germline V gene sequence: CDR1 SGHTA, CDR2 FQGNSA. The DNA for the CDR3 is TGTGCCAGCAGCTTATTTGGTGGGGGGTCGGGCGGCTACACCTTC. Translated: CASSLFGGGSGGYTF.

The genes are TRBV5-1 and TRBJ2-2; D gene unclear. Germline-derived CDR1 and CDR2 are SGHRS and YFSETQ. There are 14 residues in the CDR3. The germline V and J ends were trimmed by 4 bases and 0 bases, with 7 bases remaining between them. The CDR3 nucleotides read TGCGCCAGCAGCCCGGCGGCGAACACCGGGGAGCTGTTTTTT. It is translated as CASSPAANTGELFF.

J is TRBJ1-3 and V is TRBV18; TRBD1 matches 7 bases. This CDR3 is 16 amino acids long. The germline V gene has CDR1 KGHSH and CDR2 LQKENI. J lost 0 bases, V lost 1 base, and 3 bases had no gene match. For the CDR3, the DNA is TGTGCCAGCTCACCACGGGACAGATCCTCTGGAAACACCATATATTTT. It codes for CASSPRDRSSGNTIYF.

This clone was found a few times. The chain employs TRBV19 and TRBJ1-2; possibly TRBD1 for D (6 bases). The CDR3 loop spans 16 amino acids. The germline CDR1 and CDR2 sequences are LNHDA and SQIVND (reference sequence). V lost 3 bases and J lost 3, with 17 bases in between. CDR3 coding DNA: TGTGCCAGTAGTATGGTGGGGGCCCAAAAGTACTATGGCTACACCTTC. It specifies CASSMVGAQKYYGYTF.

This chain joins TRBV7-6 and TRBJ2-1; D ambiguous. The CDR3 totals 16 residues. Germline CDR1 is SGHVS and CDR2 is FNYEAQ. Trimming stripped 6 bases from V and 8 bases from J, with 23 bases between. The CDR3: CASSNPPASSLDEQFF. DNA of the CDR3: TGTGCCAGCAGTAACCCACCGGCTAGTTCCCTCGATGAGCAGTTCTTC.

The J gene is TRBJ2-5, the V gene TRBV9, with 10 bases aligning to TRBD2. There are 16 residues in the CDR3. Germline CDR1 reads SGDLS; CDR2 reads YYNGEE. With 3 bases clipped from V and 4 bases from J, the junction kept 9 bases outside the gene matches. This chain's CDR3 is CASSARTSGVGETQYF. The CDR3 nucleotides are TGTGCCAGCAGCGCCAGAACTAGCGGGGTTGGAGAGACCCAGTACTTC.

The gene calls are TRBV30 and TRBJ1-6; the match to TRBD1 covers 8 bases. The V segment lost 1 base and the J segment 7 bases; nucleotides outside the gene matches: 6. Germline CDR1 and CDR2: GTSNPN and SVGIG (reference sequence). The CDR3 has 15 residues. The CDR3 reads CAWSGPNRGNSPLHF. The CDR3 DNA reads as TGTGCCTGGAGTGGACCGAACAGGGGGAATTCACCCCTCCACTTT. The full variable domain, rest sourced from reference TRBV30 and TRBJ1-6, is SQTIHQWPATLVQPVGSPLSLECTVEGTSNPNLYWYRQAAGRGLQLLFYSVGIGQISSEVPQNLSASRPQDRQFILSSKKLLLSDSGFYLCAWSGPNRGNSPLHFGNGTRLTVT.

V is TRBV5-4 and J is TRBJ1-1; 9 bases agree with TRBD1. CDR1 and CDR2 (germline): SGHNT, YYREEE (reference sequence). After removal of 4 bases from V and 1 base from J, the junction contained 5 bases not matched to a gene. The CDR3 runs 15 residues. The CDR3 DNA is TGTGCCAGCAGCCCGACAGGGGGTCGGAACACTGAAGCTTTCTTT. Translated: CASSPTGGRNTEAFF.

The chain combines TRBV6-1 with TRBJ1-2, with D uncertain. The V gene lost 2 bases and the J gene lost 8 bases, with 12 bases spanning the gap. Germline CDR1 reads MNHNS; CDR2 reads SASEGT. The CDR3 is 13 residues long. CDR3 amino acids: CASSELTTGGYTF. CDR3 in DNA: TGTGCCAGCAGTGAACTCACGACCGGGGGCTACACCTTC.

The DNA of the CDR3 is TGTGCCAGCAGCCCTGACTCAGCGGGGGGGTCCTACAATGAGCAGTTCTTC. Translated: CASSPDSAGGSYNEQFF. The J gene is TRBJ2-1, the V gene TRBV4-2; 10 bases agree with TRBD2. J was trimmed by 1 base and V by 4 bases; bases with no gene match: 7. The CDR3 has 17 amino acids. Per the germline V gene, CDR1 is LGHNA and CDR2 is YNFKEQ.